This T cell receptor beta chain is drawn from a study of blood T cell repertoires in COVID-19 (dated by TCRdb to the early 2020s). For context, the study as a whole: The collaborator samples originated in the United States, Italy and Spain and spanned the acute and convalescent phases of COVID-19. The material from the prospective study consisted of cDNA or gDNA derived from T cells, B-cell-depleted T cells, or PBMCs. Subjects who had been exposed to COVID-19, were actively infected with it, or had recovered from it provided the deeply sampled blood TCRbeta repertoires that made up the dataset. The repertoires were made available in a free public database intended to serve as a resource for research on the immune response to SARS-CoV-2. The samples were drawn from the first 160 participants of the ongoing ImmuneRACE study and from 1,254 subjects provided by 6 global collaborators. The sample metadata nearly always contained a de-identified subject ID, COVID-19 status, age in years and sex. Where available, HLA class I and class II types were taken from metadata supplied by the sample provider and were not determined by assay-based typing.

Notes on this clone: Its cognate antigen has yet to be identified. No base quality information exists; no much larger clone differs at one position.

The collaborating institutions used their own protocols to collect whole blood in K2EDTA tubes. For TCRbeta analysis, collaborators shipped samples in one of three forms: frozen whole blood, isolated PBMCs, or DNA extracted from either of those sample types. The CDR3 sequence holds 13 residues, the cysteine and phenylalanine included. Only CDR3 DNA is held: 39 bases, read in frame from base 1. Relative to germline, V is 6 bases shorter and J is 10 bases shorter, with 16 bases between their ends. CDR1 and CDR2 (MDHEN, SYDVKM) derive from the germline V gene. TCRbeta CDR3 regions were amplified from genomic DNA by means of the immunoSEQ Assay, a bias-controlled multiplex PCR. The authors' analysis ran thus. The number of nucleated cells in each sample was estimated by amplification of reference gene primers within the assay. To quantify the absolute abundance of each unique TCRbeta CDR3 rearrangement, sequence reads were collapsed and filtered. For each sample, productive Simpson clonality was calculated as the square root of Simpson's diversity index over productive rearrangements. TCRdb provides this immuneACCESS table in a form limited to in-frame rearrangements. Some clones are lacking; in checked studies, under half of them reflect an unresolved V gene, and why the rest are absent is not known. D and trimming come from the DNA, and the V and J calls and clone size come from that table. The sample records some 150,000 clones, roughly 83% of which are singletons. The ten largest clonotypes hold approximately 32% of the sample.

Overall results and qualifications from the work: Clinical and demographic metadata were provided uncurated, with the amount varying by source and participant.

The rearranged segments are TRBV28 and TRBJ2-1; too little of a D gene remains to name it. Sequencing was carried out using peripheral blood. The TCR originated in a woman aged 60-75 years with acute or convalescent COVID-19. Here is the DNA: TGTGCCAGCAGCATCCCAAGGATCGGGGAGCAGTTCTTC. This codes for CASSIPRIGEQFF. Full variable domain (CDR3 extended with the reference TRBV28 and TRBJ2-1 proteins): DVKVTQSSRYLVKRTGEKVFLECVQDMDHENMFWYRQDPGLGLRLIYFSYDVKMKEKGDIPEGYSVSREKKERFSLILESASTNQTSMYLCASSIPRIGEQFFGPGTRLTVL.